This entry describes one T cell receptor (beta chain). The target antigen is unknown. With a J-beta primer mix and a sample-barcoded 5' primer, a second PCR ran 7 to 11 cycles. All cDNA molecules were each tagged by a template-switch adaptor with 12 random nucleotides. In TCRdb, the 5' RACE reads were re-called with MiXCR into one record per CDR3 protein. The sample consists of some 730,000 distinct CDR3 sequences, 20% to 25% of them appearing once. The sample originates from a study of blood T cells in healthy people across ages. Overall study findings and caveats: Getting older went along with TCR beta diversity per million T cells dropping roughly linearly. With unsorted PBMCs, a conclusive comparison of naive versus antigen-experienced cells was not possible.

At least 5.5 micrograms of total RNA were extracted per sample. Germline-derived CDR1 and CDR2 are DFQATT and SNEGSKA (reference sequence). The CDR3 spans 15 residues. Losses at the gene ends were 2 bases for V and 4 bases for J; bases not matched to a gene: 6. This chain links TRBV20-1 with TRBJ2-1, with 9 bases identical to TRBD2. The TCR originated in a man aged 65 to 85 in good health. Specimen: blood. The CDR3 sequence is CSARSGGGEYNEQFF. For the CDR3, the DNA is TGCAGTGCTAGATCTGGCGGGGGGGAGTACAATGAGCAGTTCTTC.